The 21 T cell receptor beta chains in this list originate from one sample, sequenced in a study of identical twins. TCRdb reprocessed the 5' RACE reads with MiXCR, giving one entry per CDR3 protein. The data contain more than 650,000 distinct CDR3 sequences, approximately 6.1% of them seen just once; the ten biggest clones take up 1.5% to 2%. Sequencing was performed on naive T cells sorted from blood. Receptors were obtained from a man younger than 30 in good health.

The chain is built from TRBV7-2 and TRBJ2-1, with a possible D match to TRBD2 (6 bases). CDR1 and CDR2 from the germline V gene are SGHTA and FQGNSA. Trimming took off 3 bases at V and 3 bases at J, with 12 bases between the two ends. The CDR3 is made up of 15 amino acids. The CDR3 coding sequence is TGTGCCAGCAGCTTCACCGGGACTTACTACAATGAGCAGTTCTTC. The encoded protein is CASSFTGTYYNEQFF.

This clonotype was counted a few times. Sequence at one end of the junction differs from germline and may be a read error. This chain joins TRBV6-4 and TRBJ2-1, with 13 bases aligning to TRBD2. This CDR3 has 10 amino acids. Per the germline V gene, CDR1 is MRHNA and CDR2 is SNTAGT. In DNA, the CDR3 is TGTGCCAGCGGGACTAGCGGGGCGACCTTC. Protein sequence: CASGTSGATF.

The chain has TRBV4-3 and TRBJ1-1, with D tentatively TRBD1 (5 bases). Germline V gene lookup returns CDR1 LGHNA and CDR2 YSLEER. V was clipped by 0 bases and J by 2 bases, with 19 bases between them. CDR3 length equals 18 residues. The CDR3 bases are TGCGCCAGCAGCCAAGATTGGGTGGGCGTCGGACAAAACACTGAAGCTTTCTTT. Translation gives CASSQDWVGVGQNTEAFF.

This clonotype was recorded at least ten times. This chain uses TRBV29-1 with TRBJ2-2, with D maybe TRBD1 (6 bases). CDR1 and CDR2 from the germline V gene are SQVTM and ANQGSEA. The CDR3 covers 16 residues. The ends were cut back, 5 bases at V and 4 bases at J, with 20 bases in the middle. The CDR3 nucleotides read TGCAGCGTTAAAAAAGGGGGTTTCGGCGGCACCGGGGAGCTGTTTTTT. Translated: CSVKKGGFGGTGELFF.

The rearrangement uses TRBV18 and TRBJ2-1; 7 bases match TRBD2. The CDR3 is 13 residues long. V was pared by 4 bases and J by 9 bases, with 6 bases of the junction left unmatched. Per germline, CDR1 KGHSH and CDR2 LQKENI. CDR3 nucleotide sequence: TGTGCCAGCTCACATGGGGAGGGCGGTGAGCAGTTCTTC. It codes for CASSHGEGGEQFF. The variable domain in full, with the rest retrieved from reference TRBV18 and TRBJ2-1, is NAGVMQNPRHLVRRRGQEARLRCSPMKGHSHVYWYRQLPEEGLKFMVYLQKENIIDESGMPKERFSAEFPKEGPSILRIQQVVRGDSAAYFCASSHGEGGEQFFGPGTRLTVL.

Many counts were recorded for this clonotype. The chain carries TRBV5-1 and TRBJ2-1; D possibly corresponds to TRBD1 (6 bases). The CDR3 loop spans 14 amino acids. V was trimmed by 2 bases and J by 9 bases, leaving 15 bases between them. From germline, CDR1 is SGHRS and CDR2 YFSETQ. The CDR3 spells CASSFAQGLSEQFF. The CDR3 DNA reads TGCGCCAGCAGCTTCGCGCAGGGGTTAAGTGAGCAGTTCTTC. Variable domain in full (rest from reference TRBV5-1 and TRBJ2-1): KAGVTQTPRYLIKTRGQQVTLSCSPISGHRSVSWYQQTPGQGLQFLFEYFSETQRNKGNFPGRFSGRQFSNSRSEMNVSTLELGDSALYLCASSFAQGLSEQFFGPGTRLTVL.

This clonotype was observed at least ten times. J is TRBJ1-1 and V is TRBV6-1, with D perhaps matching TRBD1 (5 bases). CDR3 size: 14 residues. V gave up 5 bases and J gave up 6 bases, with 16 bases separating them. In germline, CDR1 is MNHNS, CDR2 SASEGT. The CDR3 loop reads CASSPPRVGAEAFF. The CDR3 DNA reads TGTGCCAGCAGTCCCCCCCGGGTGGGGGCTGAAGCTTTCTTT.

The genes are TRBV3-1 and TRBJ2-2, with a possible D match to TRBD1 (6 bases). V dropped 6 bases and J dropped 4 bases, with 15 bases sitting between them. The CDR3 loop spans 15 amino acids. Germline V gene sequence: CDR1 LGHDT, CDR2 YNNKEL (reference sequence). The CDR3 DNA is TGTGCCAGCAGTCAATTGCCCAGGGGCACCGGGGAGCTGTTTTTT. Residues: CASSQLPRGTGELFF.

The sample holds many counts of this clonotype. The chain couples TRBV6-1 to TRBJ2-3; a weak D match, TRBD2 (7 bases). Per the germline V gene, CDR1 is MNHNS and CDR2 is SASEGT. V lost 1 base, J lost 2 bases, and 13 bases lay in between. This CDR3 has 16 amino acids. This CDR3 is CASSEGGGHHTDTQYF. The CDR3 DNA reads as TGTGCCAGCAGTGAAGGGGGGGGACACCACACAGATACGCAGTATTTT.

This clonotype has a count of ten or more. The chain recombines TRBV24-1 with TRBJ2-5; weak D call: TRBD1 (7 bases). Trimming took off 1 base at V and 4 bases at J, with 9 bases between the two ends. CDR1 and CDR2 (germline): KGHDR, SFDVKD. CDR3 length: 14 amino acids. CDR3 nucleotide sequence: TGTGCCACCAGTGATTTCCAGGGGGGAGAGACCCAGTACTTC. Translated, it gives CATSDFQGGETQYF.

This clonotype was recorded a few times. The rearrangement links TRBV3-1 to TRBJ2-1; D is uncertain. The CDR3 covers 13 residues. Germline values: CDR1 LGHDT, CDR2 YNNKEL (reference sequence). V lost 5 bases and J lost 10, with 15 bases in between. The CDR3 DNA sequence: TGTGCCAGCAGCGAATTGGACGGATTAGAGCAGTTCTTC. It yields the protein CASSELDGLEQFF.

This clonotype appeared a few times. The V gene is TRBV7-2, the J gene TRBJ2-3, with TRBD2 identical over 12 bases. The CDR3 extends over 15 amino acids. V was pared by 7 bases and J by 4 bases, with 6 bases of the junction left unmatched. Germline-derived CDR1 and CDR2 are SGHTA and FQGNSA. The chain's CDR3 is CASTLTSGSSDTQYF. The CDR3 nucleotides are TGTGCCAGCACCCTGACTAGCGGGAGTTCAGATACGCAGTATTTT.

This clonotype was observed a few times. The chain combines TRBV10-2 with TRBJ2-1; no clear D gene. Germline loops: CDR1 WSHSY, CDR2 SAAADI. The CDR3 has 16 amino acids. Trimming shortened V by 0 bases and J by 0 bases, and 9 bases separated the two germline ends. In DNA, the CDR3 is TGCGCCAGCAGTGAGTCGGCCACCTTCTCCTACAATGAGCAGTTCTTC. Its translation: CASSESATFSYNEQFF.

This clonotype showed up many times. This chain uses TRBV29-1 with TRBJ2-5, with TRBD1 as a possible D gene (6 bases). Trimming pared 3 bases from V and 4 bases from J, leaving 12 bases between. This CDR3 comprises 13 residues. Germline V gene data show CDR1 as SQVTM and CDR2 as ANQGSEA. CDR3 amino acids: CSVDEGVLETQYF. CDR3 coding DNA: TGCAGCGTTGATGAGGGGGTACTAGAGACCCAGTACTTC.

This clonotype showed up many times. The genes are TRBV24-1 and TRBJ2-5; 11 bases are shared with TRBD1. J lost 5 bases, V lost 7 bases, and 8 bases had no gene match. The germline gives CDR1 KGHDR, CDR2 SFDVKD. The CDR3 is 15 residues long. The CDR3 sequence is CATSRGQGVGETQYF. The DNA for the CDR3 is TGTGCCACCAGCAGGGGACAGGGGGTGGGGGAGACCCAGTACTTC.

This clonotype was detected ten times or more. The chain is built from TRBV20-1 and TRBJ2-1; 10 nucleotides line up with TRBD1. Germline lookup yields CDR1 DFQATT and CDR2 SNEGSKA (reference sequence). With V trimmed by 2 bases and J by 6 bases, 4 bases remained unmatched. The CDR3 sequence is 14 residues long. CDR3 amino acids: CSARWDRGFNEQFF. The CDR3, as DNA: TGCAGTGCTAGATGGGACAGGGGCTTCAATGAGCAGTTCTTC.

This rearrangement joins TRBV3-1 to TRBJ2-2; the match to TRBD2 covers 9 bases. After removal of 2 bases from V and 0 bases from J, the junction contained 10 bases not matched to a gene. The V gene's germline CDR1 is LGHDT and CDR2 YNNKEL (reference sequence). This CDR3 spans 19 amino acids. Written as DNA, the CDR3 is TGTGCCAGCAGCCAAAGACTAGCGGCCTTGACTTCGAACACCGGGGAGCTGTTTTTT. Translated: CASSQRLAALTSNTGELFF.

J is TRBJ2-1 and V is TRBV7-9, with D perhaps TRBD2 (6 bases). V shed 5 bases and J shed 7 bases, with 9 bases lying between them. This CDR3 region has 12 residues. Germline V CDR1 and CDR2: SEHNR, FQNEAQ (reference sequence). The CDR3 DNA follows: TGTGCCAGCAGCGGGAGGCTGAATGAGCAGTTCTTC. Translation: CASSGRLNEQFF. Based on the CDR3 plus reference TRBV7-9 and TRBJ2-1, the full variable domain is DTGVSQNPRHKITKRGQNVTFRCDPISEHNRLYWYRQTLGQGPEFLTYFQNEAQLEKSRLLSDRFSAERPKGSFSTLEIQRTEQGDSAMYLCASSGRLNEQFFGPGTRLTVL.

This chain connects TRBV7-6 to TRBJ2-7, with TRBD2 as a possible D gene (7 bases). From germline, CDR1 is SGHVS and CDR2 FNYEAQ. The CDR3 contains 14 residues. Deletions cut 5 bases from V and 4 bases from J, with 15 bases between. The CDR3 spells CASSNREGGYEQYF. DNA of the CDR3: TGTGCCAGCAGCAATAGGGAGGGGGGGTACGAGCAGTACTTC.

The J gene is TRBJ1-1, the V gene TRBV6-1, with D possibly being TRBD1 (5 bases). The length of the CDR3 is 13 residues. Germline V gives CDR1 MNHNS, CDR2 SASEGT. V shed 2 bases and J shed 14 bases, with 18 bases lying between them. In DNA, the CDR3 is TGTGCCAGCAGTGAAATTTTGGGCCAGGGCCTCTTCTTT. Translated: CASSEILGQGLFF.

The CDR3, as DNA: TGCGCCAGCAGACTCGACGCAAGCACAGATACGCAGTATTTT. Amino acids: CASRLDASTDTQYF. This chain links TRBV5-1 with TRBJ2-3; D uncertain. This CDR3 spans 14 amino acids. V lost 5 bases and J 0 bases, leaving 10 bases between the germline ends. Looked up from germline, CDR1 is SGHRS and CDR2 is YFSETQ.